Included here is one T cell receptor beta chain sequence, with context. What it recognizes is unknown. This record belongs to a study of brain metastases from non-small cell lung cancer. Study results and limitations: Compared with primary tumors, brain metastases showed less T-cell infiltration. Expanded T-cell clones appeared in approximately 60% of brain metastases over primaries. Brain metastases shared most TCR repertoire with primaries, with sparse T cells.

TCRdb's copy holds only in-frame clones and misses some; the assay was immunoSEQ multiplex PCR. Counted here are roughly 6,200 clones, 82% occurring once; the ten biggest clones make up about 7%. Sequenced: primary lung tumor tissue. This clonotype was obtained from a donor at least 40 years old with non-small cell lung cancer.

In nucleotides, the CDR3 is TGTGCCAGCAGTCTCTGGAGATCTTTAACTGGGGCCAACGTCCTGACTTTC. Translated: CASSLWRSLTGANVLTF. The chain couples TRBV2 to TRBJ2-6; no definite D call. The V end was cut by 5 bases, the J end by 2 bases, with 16 bases between. Germline CDR1 and CDR2: SNHLY and FYNNEI. This CDR3 has 17 amino acids. Combining the CDR3 with reference TRBV2 and TRBJ2-6 gives the whole variable domain EPEVTQTPSHQVTQMGQEVILRCVPISNHLYFYWYRQILGQKVEFLVSFYNNEISEKSEIFDDQFSVERPDGSNFTLKIRSTKLEDSAMYFCASSLWRSLTGANVLTFGAGSRLTVL.